The rows below give T cell receptor beta chains drawn from one sample of a study of blood T cell repertoires in COVID-19. The table came from immunoSEQ multiplex PCR; TCRdb's copy has only in-frame clones and leaves some out. This sample has 88,000 or so clones, with roughly 80% found just once. Sequencing was done on a sample of peripheral blood. Receptor source: a human donor in a cohort sampled during active COVID-19. Each CDR3 is given with its conserved first and last residue. The D gene is left open where the match is weak. The size of a clone is reported for some rows only, either as once, few or many, or as a class for expanded clones.

abundance: once
d_gene: TRBD1
j_gene: TRBJ1-2
v_gene: TRBV28
CDR3nt: TGTGCCAGCAGACGGGACAGGGGGCTCGGTGGCTACACCTTC
CDR3aa: CASRRDRGLGGYTF

abundance: NA
d_gene: TRBD1
j_gene: TRBJ2-4
v_gene: TRBV6-6
CDR3nt: TGTGCCAGCAGTCACCTCCCGGGACAGGGAACCAAAAAAAACATTCAGTACTTC
CDR3aa: CASSHLPGQGTKKNIQYF

abundance: NA
d_gene: NA
j_gene: TRBJ1-2
v_gene: TRBV19
CDR3nt: TGTGCCAGTAGTATTTTGGCAGGGCTCCTAACTCACTATGGCTACACCTTC
CDR3aa: CASSILAGLLTHYGYTF

abundance: NA
d_gene: TRBD2
j_gene: TRBJ2-1
v_gene: TRBV7-2
CDR3nt: TGTGCCAGCAGCACGGGACTAGCGTTGTACAATGAGCAGTTCTTC
CDR3aa: CASSTGLALYNEQFF

abundance: NA
d_gene: NA
j_gene: TRBJ2-4
v_gene: TRBV2
CDR3nt: TGTGCCAGCAGTAGGGGCAGCCTAGCCAAAAACATTCAGTACTTC
CDR3aa: CASSRGSLAKNIQYF

abundance: once
d_gene: TRBD2
j_gene: TRBJ2-1
v_gene: TRBV7-9
CDR3nt: TGTGCCAGCAGCCCTAGCGGCCACGGGTCCTACAATGAGCAGTTCTTC
CDR3aa: CASSPSGHGSYNEQFF

abundance: NA
d_gene: TRBD2
j_gene: TRBJ2-1
v_gene: TRBV7-8
CDR3nt: TGTGCCAGCAGCCCCGGGGGGGGGAATGAGCAGTTCTTC
CDR3aa: CASSPGGGNEQFF

abundance: many
d_gene: TRBD1
j_gene: TRBJ1-3
v_gene: TRBV5-4
CDR3nt: TGTGCCAGCAGCCGGGACAGTCAATCAGGAAACACCATATATTTT
CDR3aa: CASSRDSQSGNTIYF

abundance: few
d_gene: NA
j_gene: TRBJ2-7
v_gene: TRBV11-2
CDR3nt: TGTGCCAGCAGCTTGTCGGACGGGGGCTACGAGCAGTACTTC
CDR3aa: CASSLSDGGYEQYF

abundance: NA
d_gene: NA
j_gene: TRBJ2-1
v_gene: TRBV9
CDR3nt: TGTGCCAGCAGCGTACGGGATTTGACGGCCTTTTCAGCCTATGAGCAGTTCTTC
CDR3aa: CASSVRDLTAFSAYEQFF

abundance: NA
d_gene: NA
j_gene: TRBJ2-3
v_gene: TRBV7-2
CDR3nt: TGTGCCAGCAGCTTGCTAATTAGCACAGATACGCAGTATTTT
CDR3aa: CASSLLISTDTQYF

abundance: NA
d_gene: NA
j_gene: TRBJ1-1
v_gene: TRBV3-1/TRBV3-2
CDR3nt: TGTGCCAGCAGCCAAGGGACCGGAGGCACTGAAGCTTTCTTT
CDR3aa: CASSQGTGGTEAFF

abundance: NA
d_gene: TRBD2
j_gene: TRBJ2-3
v_gene: TRBV5-4
CDR3nt: TGTGCCAGCAGCCTCGTAGCGGGGGGCCAGGATACGCAGTATTTT
CDR3aa: CASSLVAGGQDTQYF

abundance: NA
d_gene: NA
j_gene: TRBJ2-5
v_gene: TRBV6-5
CDR3nt: TGTGCCAGCAGAGTCAGGGCTTCCCAAGAGACCCAGTACTTC
CDR3aa: CASRVRASQETQYF

abundance: NA
d_gene: NA
j_gene: TRBJ1-1
v_gene: TRBV5-8
CDR3nt: TGTGCCAGCAGCTACGCGGGCATGGACACTGAAGCTTTCTTT
CDR3aa: CASSYAGMDTEAFF

abundance: few
d_gene: TRBD1
j_gene: TRBJ1-3
v_gene: TRBV11-2
CDR3nt: TGTGCCAGCGGAGGGACAGGCTCTGGAAACACCATATATTTT
CDR3aa: CASGGTGSGNTIYF

abundance: NA
d_gene: NA
j_gene: TRBJ1-5
v_gene: TRBV5-5
CDR3nt: TGTGCCAGCAGCAACCTCCCCCGGGGGATGGACCAGCCCCAGCATTTT
CDR3aa: CASSNLPRGMDQPQHF

abundance: NA
d_gene: NA
j_gene: TRBJ2-5
v_gene: TRBV21-1
CDR3nt: TGTGCCAGCAGCCCACTCATGGCGGGTTCCCAAGAGACCCAGTACTTC
CDR3aa: CASSPLMAGSQETQYF

abundance: NA
d_gene: NA
j_gene: TRBJ2-5
v_gene: TRBV9
CDR3nt: TGTGCCAGCAGCGTAGTCGGGCAAGAGACCCAGTACTTC
CDR3aa: CASSVVGQETQYF

abundance: NA
d_gene: NA
j_gene: TRBJ2-3
v_gene: TRBV6-4
CDR3nt: TGTGCCAGCAGTGAGGACACCACAGATACGCAGTATTTT
CDR3aa: CASSEDTTDTQYF

abundance: NA
d_gene: TRBD1
j_gene: TRBJ2-7
v_gene: TRBV4-1
CDR3nt: TGCGCCAGCAGCCAAGCCGGGACAGGACTGTACGAGCAGTACTTC
CDR3aa: CASSQAGTGLYEQYF

abundance: once
d_gene: NA
j_gene: TRBJ1-4
v_gene: TRBV5-4
CDR3nt: TGTGCCAGCAGTTCGGGAGCCCGTAATGAAAAACTGTTTTTT
CDR3aa: CASSSGARNEKLFF

abundance: once
d_gene: NA
j_gene: TRBJ2-1
v_gene: TRBV18
CDR3nt: TGTGCCAGCTCACCCAAAGACAGTCCCCATGAGCAGTTCTTC
CDR3aa: CASSPKDSPHEQFF

abundance: few
d_gene: NA
j_gene: TRBJ1-4
v_gene: TRBV5-1
CDR3nt: TGCGCCAGCAGCTTGGGGGCAGCTAATGAAAAACTGTTTTTT
CDR3aa: CASSLGAANEKLFF

abundance: NA
d_gene: TRBD1
j_gene: TRBJ2-1
v_gene: TRBV5-1
CDR3nt: TGCGCCAGCACAGGGACAGGGAGCTCCTACAATGAGCAGTTCTTC
CDR3aa: CASTGTGSSYNEQFF

abundance: NA
d_gene: NA
j_gene: TRBJ1-3
v_gene: TRBV11-2
CDR3nt: TGTGCCAGCAGCTTGAACAGGGCTAACACCATATATTTT
CDR3aa: CASSLNRANTIYF

abundance: NA
d_gene: NA
j_gene: TRBJ2-2
v_gene: TRBV11-2
CDR3nt: TGTGCCAGCAGCCCCGGGAACAGAGCAACAGGGGGGGAGCTGTTTTTT
CDR3aa: CASSPGNRATGGELFF

abundance: NA
d_gene: TRBD1
j_gene: TRBJ1-5
v_gene: TRBV6-6
CDR3nt: TGTGCCAGCAGAAAATCGACAGGGTTGAGCAATCAGCCCCAGCATTTT
CDR3aa: CASRKSTGLSNQPQHF

abundance: NA
d_gene: NA
j_gene: TRBJ2-7
v_gene: TRBV5-1
CDR3nt: TGCGCCAGCAGTCAGGGTCGATCTCCTAGCTACGAGCAGTACTTC
CDR3aa: CASSQGRSPSYEQYF

abundance: NA
d_gene: NA
j_gene: TRBJ1-3
v_gene: TRBV7-9
CDR3nt: TGTGCCAGCAGTCTAGGGGGTCTCTCTGGAAACACCATATATTTT
CDR3aa: CASSLGGLSGNTIYF

abundance: NA
d_gene: NA
j_gene: TRBJ2-7
v_gene: TRBV10-3
CDR3nt: TGTGCCATTCGGGTGGGGCCTTGGTCGGAAGAGCAGTACTTC
CDR3aa: CAIRVGPWSEEQYF

abundance: once
d_gene: NA
j_gene: TRBJ2-3
v_gene: TRBV28
CDR3nt: TGTGCCAGCAGTTTAATCTCCCTAGCCGTCCCAGATACGCAGTATTTT
CDR3aa: CASSLISLAVPDTQYF

abundance: NA
d_gene: NA
j_gene: TRBJ2-3
v_gene: TRBV11-2
CDR3nt: TGTGCCAGCAGCCCCCGGTCGGGGAGCACAGATACGCAGTATTTT
CDR3aa: CASSPRSGSTDTQYF

abundance: NA
d_gene: NA
j_gene: TRBJ2-1
v_gene: TRBV5-4
CDR3nt: TGTGCCAGCAGCACGCCCCCCAGGGGTAATGAGCAGTTCTTC
CDR3aa: CASSTPPRGNEQFF

abundance: NA
d_gene: NA
j_gene: TRBJ2-5
v_gene: TRBV6-1
CDR3nt: TGTGCCAGCAGTGAGACTAGGCTCGAGACCCAGTACTTC
CDR3aa: CASSETRLETQYF

abundance: NA
d_gene: TRBD1
j_gene: TRBJ2-6
v_gene: TRBV6-2/TRBV6-3
CDR3nt: TGTGCCAGCAGTTACTCTAGGACAGGGATCTCTGGGGCCAACGTCCTGACTTTC
CDR3aa: CASSYSRTGISGANVLTF

abundance: few
d_gene: TRBD1
j_gene: TRBJ1-6
v_gene: TRBV7-2
CDR3nt: TGTGCCAGCAGCGCGGACAGGGGGCCTTCACCCCTCCACTTT
CDR3aa: CASSADRGPSPLHF

abundance: NA
d_gene: TRBD1
j_gene: TRBJ2-2
v_gene: TRBV4-1
CDR3nt: TGCGCCAGCAGCCAACAGGGGGTCTCGGACACCGGGGAGCTGTTTTTT
CDR3aa: CASSQQGVSDTGELFF

abundance: NA
d_gene: NA
j_gene: TRBJ1-3
v_gene: TRBV9
CDR3nt: TGTGCCAGCAGCGTATTTCCGAGCTCTGGAAACACCATATATTTT
CDR3aa: CASSVFPSSGNTIYF

abundance: NA
d_gene: TRBD2
j_gene: TRBJ2-1
v_gene: TRBV11-2
CDR3nt: TGTGCCAGCAGCTCTACTAGCGGATTCTACAATGAGCAGTTCTTC
CDR3aa: CASSSTSGFYNEQFF

abundance: few
d_gene: NA
j_gene: TRBJ1-6
v_gene: TRBV5-1
CDR3nt: TGCGCCAGCAGCTTAGGAGTCACCTATAATTCACCCCTCCACTTT
CDR3aa: CASSLGVTYNSPLHF

abundance: NA
d_gene: TRBD1
j_gene: TRBJ1-6
v_gene: TRBV5-1
CDR3nt: TGCGCCAGCAGCACAGACAGGGGAAATTCACCCCTCCACTTT
CDR3aa: CASSTDRGNSPLHF

abundance: once
d_gene: TRBD2
j_gene: TRBJ2-1
v_gene: TRBV5-1
CDR3nt: TGCGCCAGCAGCTTGGACGGGGGGGGCTCGGGAAATGAGCAGTTCTTC
CDR3aa: CASSLDGGGSGNEQFF

abundance: NA
d_gene: NA
j_gene: TRBJ2-1
v_gene: TRBV7-2
CDR3nt: TGTGCCAGCAGCTCCGGGGCCGGACCCGGGACTCCGTTGTTCTTC
CDR3aa: CASSSGAGPGTPLFF

abundance: NA
d_gene: NA
j_gene: TRBJ1-4
v_gene: TRBV5-4
CDR3nt: TGTGCCAGCAGCTTGGCTCAGGGCTTAGGAGAAAAACTGTTTTTT
CDR3aa: CASSLAQGLGEKLFF

abundance: NA
d_gene: NA
j_gene: TRBJ2-7
v_gene: TRBV19
CDR3nt: TGTGCCAGTAGTATCCCCGGGTCCTACGAGCAGTACTTC
CDR3aa: CASSIPGSYEQYF

abundance: NA
d_gene: TRBD2
j_gene: TRBJ2-7
v_gene: TRBV28
CDR3nt: TGTGCCAGCAGTTTAGGGGGAGGGCGGGCCGAGCAGTACTTC
CDR3aa: CASSLGGGRAEQYF

abundance: NA
d_gene: NA
j_gene: TRBJ1-5
v_gene: TRBV19
CDR3nt: TGTGCCAGTAGTATGATTTCCGGGGTGAGCAATCAGCCCCAGCATTTT
CDR3aa: CASSMISGVSNQPQHF

abundance: once
d_gene: NA
j_gene: TRBJ2-3
v_gene: TRBV11-3
CDR3nt: TGTGCCAGCAGCTCCAACACAGATACGCAGTATTTT
CDR3aa: CASSSNTDTQYF

abundance: NA
d_gene: TRBD1
j_gene: TRBJ1-1
v_gene: TRBV5-1
CDR3nt: TGCGCCAGCAGCTACGGACAGGGGGCGCAGAGGGGCACTGAAGCTTTCTTT
CDR3aa: CASSYGQGAQRGTEAFF